This passage covers 16 T cell receptor beta chains from one sample sequenced in a study of blood T cell repertoires in COVID-19. TCRdb's copy holds only in-frame clones and misses some; the assay was immunoSEQ multiplex PCR. The sample holds roughly 170,000 clones, around 80% seen once. Sequenced input: PBMCs or T cells enriched from blood (not recorded which). The receptors stem from a man in his forties or fifties who had recovered from COVID-19.

The gene calls are TRBV19 and TRBJ1-2; D remains unclear. The CDR3 spans 14 residues. Trimming left V 3 bases short and J 6 bases short, with 14 bases between. Germline CDR1 is LNHDA and CDR2 is SQIVND (reference sequence). The CDR3 sequence is CASSITETTHGYTF. The CDR3 nucleotides are TGTGCCAGTAGTATCACTGAAACTACGCATGGCTACACCTTC.

The chain recombines TRBV19 with TRBJ1-5; possible D gene TRBD1, 5 bases. CDR1 is LNHDA, CDR2 SQIVND, per germline (reference sequence). The CDR3 spans 15 residues. Trimming removed 6 bases from V and 2 bases from J, with 14 bases in between. CDR3 nucleotide sequence: TGTGCCAGTAGCATCGGGACTTTGGGCAATCAGCCCCAGCATTTT. Translated: CASSIGTLGNQPQHF.

This chain joins TRBV9 and TRBJ1-1; TRBD1 might be the D (6 bases). CDR1 is SGDLS, CDR2 YYNGEE, per germline. V was pared by 7 bases and J by 4 bases, with 14 bases between. CDR3 size: 13 residues. In DNA form, the CDR3 reads TGTGCCAGCGTGGGGCGAGGGGGCACTGAAGCTTTCTTT. Protein: CASVGRGGTEAFF.

This rearrangement joins TRBV7-3 to TRBJ2-2; 8 bases map to TRBD1. This CDR3 is 16 amino acids long. Germline lookup yields CDR1 SGHTA and CDR2 FQGTGA. The V gene end was trimmed by 7 bases and the J gene end by 6 bases; junction bases not matched to a gene: 13. As DNA, the CDR3 is TGTGCCAGCACTTTGAGAAGACAGGGGAGACCCGGGGAGCTGTTTTTT. Translated, it gives CASTLRRQGRPGELFF.

This chain connects TRBV18 to TRBJ1-2, with a tentative D call TRBD1 (5 bases). Germline CDR1 reads KGHSH; CDR2 reads LQKENI. The CDR3 extends over 18 amino acids. The V end lost 3 bases, the J end lost 5 bases, and 25 bases lay between the germline ends. Written as DNA, the CDR3 is TGTGCCAGCTCACCCCCAGTTGGGGACCGGAGGGGATTATATGGCTACACCTTC. Translated: CASSPPVGDRRGLYGYTF.

This clone has a single count. This chain joins TRBV15 and TRBJ2-7, with 8 nucleotides matching TRBD1. The germline gives CDR1 LNHNV, CDR2 YYDKDF (reference sequence). The J segment lost 4 bases and the V segment lost 1 base, leaving 6 bases of the junction unmatched. The CDR3 length is 15 residues. The CDR3: CATSRGTGMLYEQYF. For the CDR3, the DNA is TGTGCCACCAGCAGAGGGACAGGGATGTTGTACGAGCAGTACTTC.

V usage is TRBV5-4 and J usage is TRBJ1-2; TRBD1 matches at 7 bases. The V gene end was trimmed by 6 bases and the J gene end by 0 bases; junction bases not matched to a gene: 5. From germline, CDR1 is SGHNT and CDR2 YYREEE (reference sequence). CDR3 length equals 14 residues. CDR3 sequence (DNA): TGTGCCAGCAACCGGGACAGCGCTAACTATGGCTACACCTTC. It specifies CASNRDSANYGYTF.

This clone was detected once. This sequence joins TRBV29-1 and TRBJ2-7; D is perhaps TRBD2 (5 bases). The V gene lost 4 bases and the J gene lost 7 bases, with 8 bases spanning the gap. The CDR3 is made up of 10 amino acids. Germline V CDR1 and CDR2: SQVTM, ANQGSEA. The CDR3 region has the DNA TGCAGCGTTGGGGAGAGGGAGCAGTACTTC. Its translation: CSVGEREQYF.

This chain uses TRBV5-8 with TRBJ1-2, with 7 bases matching TRBD1. The CDR3 sequence is 14 residues long. CDR1 is SGHTS, CDR2 YDEGEE, per germline. V was clipped by 6 bases and J by 2 bases; unmatched bases: 7. CDR3 in DNA: TGTGCCAGCACCGCTCGGGACAGAAACTATGGCTACACCTTC. Its translation: CASTARDRNYGYTF.

There are a few counts of this clone. The chain employs TRBV4-2 and TRBJ1-1, with 9 bases aligning to TRBD1. CDR3 length: 15 residues. Looked up from germline, CDR1 is LGHNA and CDR2 is YNFKEQ. V trimming: 0 bases; J trimming: 7 bases; junction bases outside the gene matches: 6. This CDR3 is CASSQDTGGLGEAFF. The CDR3 nucleotides read TGTGCCAGCAGCCAAGATACAGGGGGCTTGGGTGAAGCTTTCTTT.

The gene calls are TRBV19 and TRBJ1-5; 8 bases map to TRBD1. The CDR3 is 17 amino acids. Per germline, CDR1 LNHDA and CDR2 SQIVND (reference sequence). Germline trimming cut 4 bases from V and 0 bases from J; bases unmatched to any gene: 8. The DNA of the CDR3 is TGTGCCAGTAGTAAAGAGGGACAGGTGATTAGCAATCAGCCCCAGCATTTT. Translation gives CASSKEGQVISNQPQHF.

As DNA, the CDR3 is TGTGCCAGCATAAGGGACAGGGCTGAAAAACTGTTTTTT. Its protein is CASIRDRAEKLFF. The chain links TRBV6-5 to TRBJ1-4, with 9 bases that match TRBD1. The CDR3 is made up of 13 amino acids. V shed 7 bases and J 7 bases; nucleotides not matched to a gene: 4. CDR1 and CDR2 from the germline V gene are MNHEY and SVGAGI.

The J gene is TRBJ2-5, the V gene TRBV11-1; perhaps TRBD2 as D (6 bases). V lost 1 base and J 2 bases, leaving 14 bases between the germline ends. CDR1 is SGHAT, CDR2 FQDESV, per germline (reference sequence). The CDR3 extends over 16 amino acids. For the CDR3, the DNA is TGTGCCAGCAGCTTAGGGCTAGCGAGGATTCAAGAGACCCAGTACTTC. It codes for CASSLGLARIQETQYF.

V usage is TRBV27 and J usage is TRBJ2-5; TRBD1 agrees at 9 bases. J lost 4 bases, V lost 2 bases, and 2 bases had no gene match. CDR3 length equals 14 residues. Per germline, CDR1 MNHEY and CDR2 SMNVEV (reference sequence). The CDR3 protein is CASSLGTGRETQYF. The CDR3 bases are TGTGCCAGCAGTTTAGGGACAGGGAGAGAGACCCAGTACTTC.

V and J are TRBV29-1 and TRBJ2-7, with D tentatively TRBD1 (6 bases). Germline V lookup: CDR1 SQVTM, CDR2 ANQGSEA. Trimming removed 3 bases at V and 3 bases at J, with 12 bases between. The CDR3 has 13 residues. CDR3: CSVDKGRGYEQYF. As DNA, the CDR3 is TGCAGCGTTGATAAGGGCAGGGGCTACGAGCAGTACTTC.

This clone was counted once. The V and J genes are TRBV4-1 and TRBJ1-2; D remains ambiguous. CDR3 length: 13 residues. Germline CDR1 reads MGHRA; CDR2 reads YSYEKL. With 2 bases removed from V and 3 bases from J, the gap between germline ends came to 7 bases. CDR3 nucleotide sequence: TGCGCCAGCAGCCAAACGGGATACTATGGCTACACCTTC. It codes for CASSQTGYYGYTF.